This TCR beta chain was recovered during a study of T cells after yellow fever vaccination. V was cut by 0 bases and J by 8 bases, with 8 bases left in between. CDR3 size: 13 residues. The germline V gene has CDR1 DFQATT and CDR2 SNEGSKA (reference sequence). TCRdb reprocessed the 5' RACE reads via MiXCR and lists one record per CDR3 protein. The data contain under 600,000 distinct CDR3 sequences, around a fifth of them singletons. This chain uses TRBV20-1 with TRBJ1-6; D is ambiguous. The sample here was PBMCs, taken more than 20 days after the first yellow fever vaccination. The clonotype comes from a young man who received the YFV17D yellow fever vaccine. Written as DNA, the CDR3 is TGCAGTGCTAGAGACTATGGGGATTCACCCCTCCACTTT. Translating gives CSARDYGDSPLHF.